The clone carrying this TCR beta chain was observed a few times. What it binds is unknown. This record comes from a study of beta chain features in type 1 diabetes. Findings and limits, study-wide: Type 1 diabetes patients had moderately but significantly shorter TCRB CDR3s in all four CD4+ subsets. Patients with type 1 diabetes showed fewer VDJ junction insertions and more deletions.

Of the isolated RNA, all was reverse transcribed, and so the sequenced material was expressed TCRB transcripts. Profiled with immunoSEQ multiplex PCR; TCRdb holds only in-frame clones, not every one. There are around 710,000 clones in the sample; approximately 13% occur only once, and 0.095% to 0.15% lies in the top ten. In germline, CDR1 is LNHDA, CDR2 SQIVND (reference sequence). V gave up 5 bases and J gave up 1 base, with 15 bases separating them. This CDR3 is 16 amino acids long. The chain has TRBV19 and TRBJ1-5; D unresolved. The sequencing input was naive CD4+ T cells from blood. The TCR was taken from a man aged 25 to 45 with type 1 diabetes. The chain's CDR3 is CASSFWLTSSNQPQHF. The CDR3 nucleotides are TGTGCCAGTAGTTTTTGGCTAACGAGCAGCAATCAGCCCCAGCATTTT. The full variable domain, rest sourced from reference TRBV19 and TRBJ1-5, is DGGITQSPKYLFRKEGQNVTLSCEQNLNHDAMYWYRQDPGQGLRLIYYSQIVNDFQKGDIAEGYSVSREKKESFPLTVTSAQKNPTAFYLCASSFWLTSSNQPQHFGDGTRLSIL.